The source of this T cell receptor beta chain is a study of vaccination effects on CD4 cells after COVID-19. Study as a whole: Each of a few convalescent patients underwent sampling at an early and a late point after vaccination. Sampling occurred a median 72 days post second dose, range 14 to 241. Whole-study results and caveats: In the late period after vaccination, infection- and vaccine-induced clones contracted markedly.

V lost 5 bases and J lost 9, with 20 bases in between. The CDR3 spans 14 residues. The germline CDR1 and CDR2 sequences are SGHRS and YFSETQ. Turning to this clone: The antigen remains unidentified.

Repertoires were generated with immunoSEQ multiplex PCR, while TCRdb's copy carries only in-frame clones and drops some. The sample carries roughly 15,000 clones, around 81% recorded once. Antigen-specific CD4+ T cells expanded by the ViraFEST assay with viral peptide pools were then sequenced. Investigators separated out CD4+ T cells once around 9 days of culture had passed. The person's infection with SARS-CoV-2, confirmed by PCR, took place between March and December 2020. The participants, recipients of two vaccine doses, got either BNT162b2 or mRNA-1273. On both days 3 and 7, half of the culture medium was replaced with IL-2 medium.

The clonotype was recovered from a human donor who had a prior SARS-CoV-2 infection. The material was CD4+ T cells from PBMCs cultured with SARS-CoV-2 spike peptides, obtained after COVID-19 vaccination. This rearrangement joins TRBV5-1 to TRBJ1-2; TRBD1 is a possible D gene (6 bases). CDR3 coding DNA: TGCGCCAGCAGTCTCGTCACAGGGATGGAGAGCTACACCTTC. Translating gives CASSLVTGMESYTF.